This T cell receptor beta chain was profiled in a study of PD-L1 blockade in urothelial cancer. Whole-study context: Patients arrived having already received 0 to 3 prior chemotherapy regimens. Samples came from 3 weeks, at the second dose, and 6 weeks into treatment.

The V and J ends lost 5 bases and 2 bases, in that order; junction bases with no gene match: 5. Germline lookup yields CDR1 MNHNS and CDR2 SASEGT. The CDR3 is made up of 14 amino acids. Sequenced by immunoSEQ multiplex PCR; TCRdb stores in-frame clones only, minus some. The data contain approximately 37,000 clones, around four fifths of them singletons. Between 1 and 8 samples per patient were obtained, pretreatment and on-treatment. The gene calls are TRBV6-1 and TRBJ2-7; TRBD2 matches at 8 bases. This clonotype was sampled from a man aged 55 to 70 with urothelial cancer. The starting material was PBMCs, obtained around atezolizumab (anti-PD-L1) treatment. CDR3 residues: CASSTAGGPYEQYF. The CDR3 region has the DNA TGTGCCAGCAGTACGGCGGGGGGCCCCTACGAGCAGTACTTC.